Listed below are T cell receptor beta chains from one sample, sequenced in a study of identical twins' blood T cells. TCRdb redid the calling of the 5' RACE reads with MiXCR, one entry per CDR3 protein. The table records roughly 380,000 distinct CDR3 sequences, roughly 30% of them present only once. The sample taken for sequencing was PBMCs. These receptors were taken from a woman between 18 and 49 years old in good health. Each CDR3 is given with its conserved first and last residue. The D gene is left open where the match is weak. Not every row has a clone size; where given, it reads once, few, many or a size class.

CDR3: CASSYASSGTGQRELFF
DNA: TGTGCCAGCAGTTACGCTTCATCCGGGACGGGTCAAAGGGAGCTGTTTTTT
D: -
V: TRBV6-6
size: -
J: TRBJ2-2

CDR3: CSVREAGRGTEAFF
DNA: TGCAGTGTCAGGGAGGCGGGAAGAGGGACTGAAGCTTTCTTT
D: -
V: TRBV20-1
size: few
J: TRBJ1-1

CDR3: CASGLAGQGSNTQYF
DNA: TGTGCTAGTGGTTTGGCCGGACAGGGATCGAATACGCAGTATTTT
D: TRBD1
V: TRBV12-5
size: -
J: TRBJ2-3

CDR3: CASSQGGQSTDRTFF
DNA: TGTGCCAGCAGCCAGGGGGGACAGTCGACCGATCGGACTTTCTTT
D: TRBD1
V: TRBV12-3/TRBV12-4
size: few
J: TRBJ1-1

CDR3: CASSLLTTTPVRYGYTF
DNA: TGTGCCAGCAGCCTTCTCACAACGACACCGGTTCGCTATGGCTACACCTTC
D: -
V: TRBV14
size: few
J: TRBJ1-2

CDR3: CASSSSRQGYTEQFF
DNA: TGTGCCAGCAGTTCCTCACGACAGGGTTACACTGAGCAGTTCTTC
D: TRBD1
V: TRBV12-3/TRBV12-4
size: once
J: TRBJ2-1

CDR3: CASSEGVGSTIYF
DNA: TGTGCCAGCAGTGAAGGCGTCGGAAGCACCATATATTTT
D: -
V: TRBV2
size: -
J: TRBJ1-3

CDR3: CSARATKNTGELFF
DNA: TGCAGTGCTAGAGCAACTAAGAACACCGGGGAGCTGTTTTTT
D: -
V: TRBV20-1
size: -
J: TRBJ2-2

CDR3: CASGDPQASVNNEQFF
DNA: TGTGCCAGCGGCGATCCCCAGGCTAGCGTAAACAATGAGCAGTTCTTC
D: -
V: TRBV6-5
size: few
J: TRBJ2-1

CDR3: CASSLGAGMNTEAFF
DNA: TGCGCCAGCAGCTTGGGAGCGGGGATGAACACTGAAGCTTTCTTT
D: -
V: TRBV5-1
size: many
J: TRBJ1-1

CDR3: CASIAGSGGYTF
DNA: TGTGCCAGTATTGCAGGCTCGGGAGGCTACACCTTC
D: -
V: TRBV19
size: -
J: TRBJ1-2

CDR3: CASSILGTGTEAFF
DNA: TGTGCCAGTAGTATCCTGGGGACAGGGACTGAAGCTTTCTTT
D: TRBD1
V: TRBV19
size: many
J: TRBJ1-1

CDR3: CSVGHENYGYTF
DNA: TGCAGCGTCGGACACGAAAACTATGGCTACACCTTC
D: -
V: TRBV29-1
size: -
J: TRBJ1-2

CDR3: CASAGQGNEKLFF
DNA: TGTGCCAGCGCGGGACAGGGGAATGAAAAACTGTTTTTT
D: TRBD1
V: TRBV6-6
size: -
J: TRBJ1-4

CDR3: CASSERRVGSKQFF
DNA: TGTGCCAGCAGTGAAAGGCGCGTGGGTTCTAAGCAGTTCTTC
D: -
V: TRBV6-4
size: few
J: TRBJ2-1

CDR3: CASSLRGSYYNEQFF
DNA: TGTGCCAGCAGTTTACGCGGGTCATACTACAATGAGCAGTTCTTC
D: -
V: TRBV28
size: -
J: TRBJ2-1

CDR3: CASSGGQRALNYGYTF
DNA: TGTGCCAGCAGCGGTGGACAGAGGGCGCTTAACTATGGCTACACCTTC
D: -
V: TRBV5-8
size: once
J: TRBJ1-2

CDR3: CASSPGTSGGDTQYF
DNA: TGTGCCAGCAGCCCGGGAACTAGCGGGGGCGATACGCAGTATTTT
D: TRBD2
V: TRBV11-2
size: -
J: TRBJ2-3

CDR3: CSARDTRRSGYTF
DNA: TGCAGTGCTAGAGATACCAGGAGATCGGGCTACACCTTC
D: -
V: TRBV20-1
size: few
J: TRBJ1-2

CDR3: CSVEASSFGNTIYF
DNA: TGCAGCGTTGAAGCCAGTAGCTTTGGAAACACCATATATTTT
D: -
V: TRBV29-1
size: -
J: TRBJ1-3

CDR3: CASSKGWDTHQPQHF
DNA: TGTGCCAGCAGTAAGGGGTGGGACACTCATCAGCCCCAGCATTTT
D: -
V: TRBV5-4
size: -
J: TRBJ1-5

CDR3: CASSVGTEEKLFF
DNA: TGTGCCAGCAGCGTAGGGACCGAAGAAAAACTGTTTTTT
D: -
V: TRBV9
size: few
J: TRBJ1-4

CDR3: CASSPGGQGMNTEAFF
DNA: TGCGCCAGCAGCCCCGGAGGGCAGGGGATGAACACTGAAGCTTTCTTT
D: -
V: TRBV4-3
size: -
J: TRBJ1-1

CDR3: CASSVAGSRETQYF
DNA: TGTGCCAGCAGCGTAGCGGGGAGTCGAGAGACCCAGTACTTC
D: -
V: TRBV9
size: -
J: TRBJ2-5

CDR3: CSASRGMNTEAFF
DNA: TGCAGTGCCTCACGGGGGATGAACACTGAAGCTTTCTTT
D: -
V: TRBV20-1
size: -
J: TRBJ1-1

CDR3: CASGLVHTGELFF
DNA: TGTGCTAGTGGTTTGGTTCACACCGGGGAGCTGTTTTTT
D: -
V: TRBV12-5
size: few
J: TRBJ2-2

CDR3: CATSGGGNQPQHF
DNA: TGTGCCACCAGTGGAGGCGGGAATCAGCCCCAGCATTTT
D: -
V: TRBV24-1
size: few
J: TRBJ1-5

CDR3: CAISATNSPLHF
DNA: TGTGCCATCAGTGCTACTAATTCACCCCTCCACTTT
D: -
V: TRBV10-3
size: many
J: TRBJ1-6

CDR3: CASSTHRDRGNTVELFF
DNA: TGTGCCAGCAGCACTCACCGGGACAGGGGAAACACCGTGGAGCTGTTTTTT
D: TRBD1
V: TRBV11-2
size: -
J: TRBJ2-2

CDR3: CATQTGLNYEQYF
DNA: TGTGCCACCCAGACGGGACTCAATTACGAGCAGTACTTC
D: -
V: TRBV7-2
size: few
J: TRBJ2-7

CDR3: CASSNLRSSGGTIYF
DNA: TGTGCCAGCAGCAACCTCCGGTCGTCGGGGGGCACCATATATTTT
D: -
V: TRBV12-3/TRBV12-4
size: few
J: TRBJ1-3

CDR3: CSVEDRRQGLNEQFF
DNA: TGCAGCGTTGAAGATCGGAGACAGGGGCTTAATGAGCAGTTCTTC
D: TRBD1
V: TRBV29-1
size: few
J: TRBJ2-1

CDR3: CAISESKDRDVAFF
DNA: TGTGCCATCAGTGAGTCGAAGGACAGGGACGTAGCTTTCTTT
D: TRBD1
V: TRBV10-3
size: few
J: TRBJ1-1

CDR3: CASSEGRGRRLGDQPQHF
DNA: TGTGCCAGCAGTGAAGGCAGGGGGCGTCGTCTCGGCGATCAGCCCCAGCATTTT
D: TRBD1
V: TRBV2
size: many
J: TRBJ1-5

CDR3: CSVLGRVNYEQYF
DNA: TGCAGCGTTCTGGGCAGGGTGAACTACGAGCAGTACTTC
D: -
V: TRBV29-1
size: -
J: TRBJ2-7

CDR3: CASSPRTTTDTQYF
DNA: TGTGCCAGCAGCCCGCGGACTACCACAGATACGCAGTATTTT
D: -
V: TRBV11-2
size: -
J: TRBJ2-3

CDR3: CASSLDRKAEAFF
DNA: TGCGCCAGCAGCTTGGACAGGAAGGCTGAAGCTTTCTTT
D: -
V: TRBV5-1
size: -
J: TRBJ1-1